This T cell receptor beta chain was observed in a study of cytomegalovirus exposure and HLA in healthy donors. About the study: Sequencing of 180 million or so T cells in an earlier analysis found 100 million to 140 million unique TCR beta sequences. Study outcomes and limitations: CMV serostatus alone was available as immune exposure information. It was approximately 160 TCR beta chains that were listed as cytomegalovirus-associated.

Healthy bone marrow donors made up the donors. The CDR3 is 13 amino acids. In germline, CDR1 is SEHNR, CDR2 FQNEAQ (reference sequence). V gave up 7 bases and J gave up 7 bases, with 13 bases separating them. A multiplex PCR was run with 60 Vbeta primers and 13 Jbeta primers. TCRdb keeps only in-frame clones here, not all; method: immunoSEQ multiplex PCR. The repertoire has 150,000 to 200,000 clones, about an eighth of them found once; the top ten carry approximately 8.3%. A few counts support this clone. The target antigen is unknown. The sequenced sample consisted of PBMCs. The clonotype was recovered from a middle-aged man in good health and CMV-seropositive. V and J are TRBV7-9 and TRBJ1-4; possible D gene TRBD1, 5 bases. The DNA of the CDR3 is TGTGCCAGCACCCGGGGGATAAGTGAAAAACTGTTTTTT. Translated, it gives CASTRGISEKLFF. Filled out from reference TRBV7-9 and TRBJ1-4, the complete variable domain reads DTGVSQNPRHKITKRGQNVTFRCDPISEHNRLYWYRQTLGQGPEFLTYFQNEAQLEKSRLLSDRFSAERPKGSFSTLEIQRTEQGDSAMYLCASTRGISEKLFFGSGTQLSVL.